This T cell receptor (beta chain) appears in the sequencing data of a study of vaccination effects on CD4 cells after COVID-19. Whole-study findings and limits: At late timepoints after vaccination, vaccine- and infection-induced clones shrank markedly.

Turning to this clone: What it binds is unknown.

This CDR3 contains 15 residues. V was clipped by 5 bases and J by 0 bases; unmatched bases: 6. CDR1 is MNHNY and CDR2 is SVGAGI in the germline V gene (reference sequence). Sequencing was performed with immunoSEQ multiplex PCR; in TCRdb, only in-frame clones are kept and a portion is missing. Of around 79,000 clones in the sample, 60% to 85% were seen once. After expansion with viral peptide pools in the ViraFEST assay, antigen-specific CD4+ T cells were sequenced. Scientists isolated CD4+ T cells after an approximately 10-day culture period ended. The study found no prior SARS-CoV-2 infection in the vaccine recipients, who tested negative for nucleocapsid antibodies.

Sequenced here: CD4+ T cells from PBMCs cultured with SARS-CoV-2 spike peptides, sampled before COVID-19 vaccination. This TCR was sampled from a human donor who received a COVID-19 vaccine. The V call is TRBV6-6, the J call TRBJ1-2; 7 bases line up with TRBD1. The CDR3 here is CASSKGQLANYGYTF. The CDR3 DNA is TGTGCCAGCAGTAAGGGACAGTTAGCTAACTATGGCTACACCTTC.